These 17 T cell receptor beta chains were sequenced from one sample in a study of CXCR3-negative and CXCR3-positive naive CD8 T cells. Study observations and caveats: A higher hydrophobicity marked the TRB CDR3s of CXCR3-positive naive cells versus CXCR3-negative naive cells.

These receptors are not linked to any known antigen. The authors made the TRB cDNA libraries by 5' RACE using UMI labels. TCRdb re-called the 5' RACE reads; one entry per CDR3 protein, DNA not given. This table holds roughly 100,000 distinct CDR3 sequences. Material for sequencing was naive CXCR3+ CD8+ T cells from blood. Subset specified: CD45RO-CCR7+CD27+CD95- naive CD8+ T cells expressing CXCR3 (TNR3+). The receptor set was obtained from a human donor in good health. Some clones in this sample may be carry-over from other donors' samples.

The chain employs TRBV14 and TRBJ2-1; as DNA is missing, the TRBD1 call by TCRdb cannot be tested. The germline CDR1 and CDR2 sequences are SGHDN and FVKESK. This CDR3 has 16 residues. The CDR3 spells CASSQEGTGVYNEQFF.

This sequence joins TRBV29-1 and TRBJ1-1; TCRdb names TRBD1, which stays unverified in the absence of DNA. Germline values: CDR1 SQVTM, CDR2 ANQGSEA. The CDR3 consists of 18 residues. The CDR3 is CSVPTPEDRDLMNTEAFF. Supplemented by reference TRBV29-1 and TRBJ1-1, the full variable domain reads SAVISQKPSRDICQRGTSLTIQCQVDSQVTMMFWYRQQPGQSLTLIATANQGSEATYESGFVIDKFPISRPNLTFSTLTVSNMSPEDSSIYLCSVPTPEDRDLMNTEAFFGQGTRLTVV.

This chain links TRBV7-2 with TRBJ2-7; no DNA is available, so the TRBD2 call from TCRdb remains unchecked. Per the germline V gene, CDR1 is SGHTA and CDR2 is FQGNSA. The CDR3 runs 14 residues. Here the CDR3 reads CASSYLDSAREQYF.

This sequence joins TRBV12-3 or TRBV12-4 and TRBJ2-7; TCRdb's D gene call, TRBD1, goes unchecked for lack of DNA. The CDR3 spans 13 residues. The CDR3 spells CASRSDTTYEQYF.

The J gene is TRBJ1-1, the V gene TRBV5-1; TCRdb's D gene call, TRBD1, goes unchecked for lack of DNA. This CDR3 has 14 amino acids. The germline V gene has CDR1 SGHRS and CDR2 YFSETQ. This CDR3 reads CASSLEGGLAEAFF.

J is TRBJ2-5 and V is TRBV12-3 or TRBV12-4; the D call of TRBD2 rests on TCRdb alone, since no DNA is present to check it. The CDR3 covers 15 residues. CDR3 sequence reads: CASSSGTSGPTDQYF.

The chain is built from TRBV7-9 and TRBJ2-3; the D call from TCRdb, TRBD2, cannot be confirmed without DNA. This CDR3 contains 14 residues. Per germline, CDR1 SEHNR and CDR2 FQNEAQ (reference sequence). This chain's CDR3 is CASSLLAGEDTQYF.

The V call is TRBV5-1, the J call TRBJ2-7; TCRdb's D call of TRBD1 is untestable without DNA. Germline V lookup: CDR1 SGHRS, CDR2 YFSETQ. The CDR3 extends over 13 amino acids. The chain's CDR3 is CASSGEGTVEQYF.

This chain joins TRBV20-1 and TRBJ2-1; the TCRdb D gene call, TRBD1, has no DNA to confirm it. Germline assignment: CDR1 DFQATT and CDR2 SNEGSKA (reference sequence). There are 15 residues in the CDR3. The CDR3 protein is CSARVTSGGAEEQFF.

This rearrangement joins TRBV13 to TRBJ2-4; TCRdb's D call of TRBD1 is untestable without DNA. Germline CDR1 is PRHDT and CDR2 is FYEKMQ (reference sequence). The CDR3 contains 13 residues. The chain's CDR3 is CASSGRDKNIQYF.

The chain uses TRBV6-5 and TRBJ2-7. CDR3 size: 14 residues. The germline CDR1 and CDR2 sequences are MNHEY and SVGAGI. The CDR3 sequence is CASSPVASAYEQYF.

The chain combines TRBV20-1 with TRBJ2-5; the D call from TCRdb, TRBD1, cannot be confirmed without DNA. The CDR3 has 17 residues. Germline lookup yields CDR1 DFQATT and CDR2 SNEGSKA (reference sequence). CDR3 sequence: CSAQVGTVSGDQETQYF.

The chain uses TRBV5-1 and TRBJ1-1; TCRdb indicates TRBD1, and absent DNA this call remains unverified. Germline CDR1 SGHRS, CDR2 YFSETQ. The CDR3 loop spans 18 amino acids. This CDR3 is CASSLASWQGASKLEAFF.

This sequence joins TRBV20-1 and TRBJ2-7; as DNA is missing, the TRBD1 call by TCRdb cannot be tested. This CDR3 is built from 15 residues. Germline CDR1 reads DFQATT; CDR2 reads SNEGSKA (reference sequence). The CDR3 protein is CSASWTGGSSYEQYF.

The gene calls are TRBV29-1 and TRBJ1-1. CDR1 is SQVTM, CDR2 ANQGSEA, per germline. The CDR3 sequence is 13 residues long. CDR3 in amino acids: CSVERVKDTEAFF.

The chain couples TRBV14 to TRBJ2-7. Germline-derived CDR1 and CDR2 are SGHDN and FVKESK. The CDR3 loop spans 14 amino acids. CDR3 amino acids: CASSQSSRLGEQYF. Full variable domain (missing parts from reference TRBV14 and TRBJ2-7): EAGVTQFPSHSVIEKGQTVTLRCDPISGHDNLYWYRRVMGKEIKFLLHFVKESKQDESGMPNNRFLAERTGGTYSTLKVQPAELEDSGVYFCASSQSSRLGEQYFGPGTRLTVT.

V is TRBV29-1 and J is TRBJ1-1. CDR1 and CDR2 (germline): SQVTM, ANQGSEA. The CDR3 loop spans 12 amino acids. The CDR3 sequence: CSVDRMSTEAFF.